The 27 T cell receptor beta chains presented below share a single source sample, sequenced in a study. TCRdb ran MiXCR on the 5' RACE reads and lists one entry per CDR3 protein. This table holds about 610 distinct CDR3 sequences, around 12% found once. Sequencing was carried out using total memory T cells from blood PBMCs. Subset described: transitional memory CD4+ T cells. The receptors originated from a female donor with HIV.

In its sample, this clonotype was seen a few times. The chain carries TRBV6-5 and TRBJ2-1; D may be TRBD2 (6 bases). Trimming left V 4 bases short and J 0 bases short, with 10 bases between. Per germline, CDR1 MNHEY and CDR2 SVGAGI. The length of the CDR3 is 15 residues. CDR3 protein: CASSFGGSSYNEQFF. The CDR3 nucleotides are TGTGCCAGCAGTTTCGGGGGTAGCTCCTACAATGAGCAGTTCTTC.

The chain carries TRBV29-1 and TRBJ2-7, with 11 positions matching TRBD2. This CDR3 has 15 residues. Germline V lookup: CDR1 SQVTM, CDR2 ANQGSEA. V was pared by 5 bases and J by 2 bases, with 8 bases of the junction left unmatched. The CDR3: CSVSGTSGSTYEQYF. In DNA form, the CDR3 reads TGCAGCGTTTCCGGGACTAGCGGTAGTACCTACGAGCAGTACTTC.

This clonotype was seen a handful of times. The DNA of the CDR3 is TGTGCCAGCAACCCACCTCCCGACAGGGCGGGGGACTATGGCTACACCTTC. Protein product: CASNPPPDRAGDYGYTF. This chain joins TRBV12-3 or TRBV12-4 and TRBJ1-2; the match to TRBD1 covers 7 bases. V shed 7 bases and J 3 bases; nucleotides not matched to a gene: 17. There are 17 residues in the CDR3.

This clonotype was seen a few times. The chain employs TRBV18 and TRBJ2-7; tentative D call: TRBD1 (5 bases). The CDR3 totals 15 residues. In germline, CDR1 is KGHSH, CDR2 LQKENI. V was shortened by 6 bases and J by 1 base, with 16 bases between the two germline ends. The chain's CDR3 is CASSHTGYESYEQYV. The CDR3 DNA sequence: TGTGCCAGCTCCCATACAGGTTACGAGTCCTACGAGCAGTACGTC.

Only a few counts were recorded for this clonotype. The chain combines TRBV19 with TRBJ2-2; D not resolved. The CDR3 has 10 residues. Germline CDR1 reads LNHDA; CDR2 reads SQIVND (reference sequence). V lost 8 bases, J lost 4 bases, and 2 bases lay in between. In DNA, the CDR3 is TGTGCCAGTCCCACCGGGGAGCTGTTTTTT. Translation gives CASPTGELFF.

As concerns this clonotype: Mismatch with germline at one junction end may stem from a read error. The V call is TRBV7-7, the J call TRBJ2-5; 11 nucleotides align to TRBD2. This CDR3 has 16 amino acids. Germline CDR1 SSHAT, CDR2 FNYEAQ (reference sequence). CDR3 amino acids: CVSSSTSGGPGETQYF. The CDR3 DNA reads TGTGTCAGCAGTTCCACTAGCGGGGGCCCCGGGGAGACCCAGTACTTC. The full variable domain, rest sourced from reference TRBV7-7 and TRBJ2-5, is GAGVSQSPRYKVTKRGQDVTLRCDPISSHATLYWYQQALGQGPEFLTYFNYEAQPDKSGLPSDRFSAERPEGSISTLTIQRTEQRDSAMYRCVSSSTSGGPGETQYFGPGTRLLVL.

This clonotype appeared a few times. The J gene is TRBJ2-7, the V gene TRBV6-4; no clear D gene. V was trimmed by 3 bases and J by 0 bases, leaving 12 bases between them. The CDR3 has 15 residues. Germline V gives CDR1 MRHNA, CDR2 SNTAGT. The CDR3 nucleotides are TGTGCCAGCAGTGATAGGGCGGAGTACTCCTACGAGCAGTACGTC. This translates into CASSDRAEYSYEQYV.

The rearrangement uses TRBV12-3 or TRBV12-4 and TRBJ2-1; 10 bases line up with TRBD1. Trimming removed 5 bases from V and 12 bases from J; junction bases left unmatched: 10. The length of the CDR3 is 14 residues. The CDR3 spells CASSRGTGAPRQFF. CDR3 DNA sequence: TGTGCCAGCAGTCGAGGGACAGGGGCCCCCCGGCAGTTCTTC.

This clonotype was counted between two and nine times. The V gene is TRBV11-2, the J gene TRBJ2-5; maybe TRBD2 (5 bases). V dropped 1 base and J dropped 5 bases, with 14 bases sitting between them. Germline CDR1 is SGHAT and CDR2 is FQNNGV. This CDR3 contains 15 residues. CDR3 DNA sequence: TGTGCCAGCAGCTTAGGGGTTAGCGAAGGGGAGACCCAGTACTTC. It encodes CASSLGVSEGETQYF.

This rearrangement joins TRBV15 to TRBJ1-1; 11 bases are a match to TRBD1. V lost 0 bases, J lost 4 bases, and 1 base stayed unmatched. The length of the CDR3 is 15 residues. CDR1 and CDR2 (germline): LNHNV, YYDKDF (reference sequence). This CDR3 is CATSRDGTGGTEAFF. The CDR3 nucleotides read TGTGCCACCAGCAGAGATGGGACAGGGGGCACTGAAGCTTTCTTT. The full variable domain, in which reference TRBV15 and TRBJ1-1 provide the parts outside the CDR3, is DAMVIQNPRYQVTQFGKPVTLSCSQTLNHNVMYWYQQKSSQAPKLLFHYYDKDFNNEADTPDNFQSRRPNTSFCFLDIRSPGLGDTAMYLCATSRDGTGGTEAFFGQGTRLTVV.

This clonotype is deemed large (0.1 to 1%). The chain combines TRBV30 with TRBJ2-3; 7 nucleotides agree with TRBD2. J gave up 4 bases and V 2 bases, and 0 bases lay outside the gene matches. The CDR3 is made up of 12 amino acids. Germline assignment: CDR1 GTSNPN and CDR2 SVGIG (reference sequence). The CDR3 nucleotides are TGTGCCTGGAGTACTAGCGCAGATACGCAGTATTTT. It codes for CAWSTSADTQYF.

The chain has TRBV6-1 and TRBJ2-7; 9 bases are shared with TRBD2. Germline trimming cut 4 bases from V and 4 bases from J; bases unmatched to any gene: 14. The CDR3 totals 17 residues. Germline V gene lookup returns CDR1 MNHNS and CDR2 SASEGT. The CDR3 here is CASSAGLAGPSPYEQYF. CDR3 nucleotide sequence: TGTGCCAGCAGTGCAGGGCTAGCGGGACCATCTCCTTACGAGCAGTACTTC.

The CDR3 coding sequence is TGTGCCAGCAGCGTTGACCCGGGACAGGGACTTAACTATGGCTACACCTTC. It encodes CASSVDPGQGLNYGYTF. The chain uses TRBV6-1 and TRBJ1-2, with 9 bases lining up with TRBD1. Germline CDR1 MNHNS, CDR2 SASEGT. The CDR3 sequence is 17 residues long. Trimming took 6 bases from V and 1 from J; bases not matched to a gene: 12.

This clonotype was detected only a few times. This chain connects TRBV30 to TRBJ1-1, with 8 positions matching TRBD1. Trimming took 4 bases from V and 3 from J; bases not matched to a gene: 4. Germline values: CDR1 GTSNPN, CDR2 SVGIG (reference sequence). CDR3 size: 13 residues. CDR3 DNA sequence: TGTGCCTGGATCAACAGGGGGTACACTGAAGCTTTCTTT. Amino acids: CAWINRGYTEAFF.

In this sample, this clonotype turned up a few times. J is TRBJ2-3 and V is TRBV9; TRBD2 matches 14 bases. The germline CDR1 and CDR2 sequences are SGDLS and YYNGEE. The CDR3 has 16 residues. With 4 bases clipped from V and 4 bases from J, the junction kept 5 bases outside the gene matches. CDR3 DNA sequence: TGTGCCAGCAGCCCGGGACTAGCGGGGGATTCAGATACGCAGTATTTT. It is translated as CASSPGLAGDSDTQYF.

This clonotype turned up a few times. The chain is built from TRBV11-2 and TRBJ1-5; D may be TRBD1 (5 bases). CDR1 is SGHAT and CDR2 is FQNNGV in the germline V gene. Deletions cut 1 base from V and 1 base from J, with 11 bases between. The CDR3 loop spans 16 amino acids. CDR3: CASSLVGGSSNQPQHF. The DNA for the CDR3 is TGTGCCAGCAGCTTAGTGGGGGGATCGAGCAATCAGCCCCAGCATTTT.

This clonotype showed up just a few times. The chain carries TRBV30 and TRBJ2-2; 7 bases match TRBD1. The CDR3 runs to 16 residues. V gave up 1 base and J gave up 5 bases; unmatched junction bases: 10. CDR1 is GTSNPN, CDR2 SVGIG, per germline (reference sequence). The CDR3 DNA reads TGTGCCTGGAGTGCGAATCGACAGGGTAAAACCGGGGAGCTGTTTTTT. Translating gives CAWSANRQGKTGELFF. The full variable domain, rest sourced from reference TRBV30 and TRBJ2-2, is SQTIHQWPATLVQPVGSPLSLECTVEGTSNPNLYWYRQAAGRGLQLLFYSVGIGQISSEVPQNLSASRPQDRQFILSSKKLLLSDSGFYLCAWSANRQGKTGELFFGEGSRLTVL.

This clonotype occurred a few times. The chain joins TRBV7-9 to TRBJ1-1; D might be TRBD1 (6 bases). The CDR3 covers 15 residues. Per the germline V gene, CDR1 is SEHNR and CDR2 is FQNEAQ (reference sequence). The ends were cut back, 4 bases at V and 1 base at J, with 13 bases in the middle. The CDR3 spells CASSSEPTGNTEAFF. DNA for the CDR3: TGTGCCAGCAGCTCCGAACCGACAGGGAACACTGAAGCTTTCTTT.

The J gene is TRBJ2-5, the V gene TRBV10-3; 10 bases are a match to TRBD1. From germline, CDR1 is ENHRY and CDR2 SYGVKD. The CDR3 loop spans 13 amino acids. Trimming at V came to 6 bases and at J to 3 bases, leaving 1 base not matched to a gene. CDR3 coding DNA: TGTGCCATCAGAGGACAGGGGGAAGAGACCCAGTACTTC. Its protein is CAIRGQGEETQYF.

In its sample, this clonotype ranks as large (0.1 to 1%). V is TRBV7-2 and J is TRBJ1-4, with D unclear. From germline, CDR1 is SGHTA and CDR2 FQGNSA. V was trimmed by 1 base and J by 8 bases, leaving 8 bases between them. There are 13 residues in the CDR3. CDR3 in DNA: TGTGCCAGCAGCTTAGATGGAGAGGAAAAACTGTTTTTT. Translation: CASSLDGEEKLFF.

V and J are TRBV5-1 and TRBJ2-3; no clear D. The V and J ends lost 0 bases and 1 base respectively, with 12 bases between them. CDR1 SGHRS and CDR2 YFSETQ come from the germline V gene. The CDR3 sequence is 16 residues long. CDR3 coding DNA: TGCGCCAGCAGCTTGGATTCCGTTCTTGGCACAGATACGCAGTATTTT. Translating it yields CASSLDSVLGTDTQYF.

Only a few counts were recorded for this clonotype. The rearrangement uses TRBV19 and TRBJ1-1, with no clear D. The CDR3 covers 13 residues. From germline, CDR1 is LNHDA and CDR2 SQIVND (reference sequence). V was pared by 4 bases and J by 3 bases, with 9 bases between. Here the CDR3 DNA reads TGTGCCAGTAGTAACCGTGGGGACACTGAAGCTTTCTTT. It encodes CASSNRGDTEAFF. Full variable domain (remainder filled in from reference TRBV19 and TRBJ1-1): DGGITQSPKYLFRKEGQNVTLSCEQNLNHDAMYWYRQDPGQGLRLIYYSQIVNDFQKGDIAEGYSVSREKKESFPLTVTSAQKNPTAFYLCASSNRGDTEAFFGQGTRLTVV.

This clonotype was recorded once. The V gene is TRBV7-2, the J gene TRBJ1-1; D unresolved. The CDR3 loop spans 12 amino acids. The germline gives CDR1 SGHTA, CDR2 FQGNSA. V lost 1 base and J 11 bases, leaving 11 bases between the germline ends. CDR3 in amino acids: CASSLVGQLAFF. Here the CDR3 DNA reads TGTGCCAGCAGCTTAGTGGGCCAACTGGCTTTCTTT.

In this sample, this clonotype is large. The chain uses TRBV30 and TRBJ2-7, with 11 bases identical to TRBD2. The germline gives CDR1 GTSNPN, CDR2 SVGIG (reference sequence). Trimming removed 3 bases from V and 3 bases from J; junction bases left unmatched: 4. This CDR3 comprises 14 residues. The CDR3 sequence is CAWRSTSGIYEQYF. CDR3 coding DNA: TGTGCCTGGAGATCGACTAGCGGGATCTACGAGCAGTACTTC.

This clonotype has more than one count but fewer than ten. This chain connects TRBV7-8 to TRBJ2-1; D call uncertain. CDR3 size: 15 residues. V lost 7 bases to trimming and J lost 7 bases, with 20 bases between them. Per germline, CDR1 SGHVS and CDR2 FQNEAQ. CDR3 sequence (DNA): TGTGCCAGCACCCACCACCTCCCGGGTGGAAATGAGCAGTTCTTC. The encoded protein is CASTHHLPGGNEQFF.

This clonotype came up a few times. The chain carries TRBV30 and TRBJ1-1; D is ambiguous. Trimming left V 5 bases short and J 3 bases short, with 10 bases between. Germline-derived CDR1 and CDR2 are GTSNPN and SVGIG (reference sequence). The CDR3 totals 12 residues. The CDR3 loop is CAWYKGYTEAFF. In nucleotides, the CDR3 is TGTGCCTGGTACAAGGGTTACACTGAAGCTTTCTTT.

This clonotype has just a few counts. The junction does not match germline at one end; this may be a read error. The DNA for the CDR3 is TGTGCTAGCAGCCCCGCCCGCGGGGGGGAGACCCAGTACTTC. Its translation is CASSPARGGETQYF. V usage is TRBV7-7 and J usage is TRBJ2-5, with TRBD2 matching 8 bases. The CDR3 runs 14 residues. CDR1 SSHAT and CDR2 FNYEAQ come from the germline V gene (reference sequence).